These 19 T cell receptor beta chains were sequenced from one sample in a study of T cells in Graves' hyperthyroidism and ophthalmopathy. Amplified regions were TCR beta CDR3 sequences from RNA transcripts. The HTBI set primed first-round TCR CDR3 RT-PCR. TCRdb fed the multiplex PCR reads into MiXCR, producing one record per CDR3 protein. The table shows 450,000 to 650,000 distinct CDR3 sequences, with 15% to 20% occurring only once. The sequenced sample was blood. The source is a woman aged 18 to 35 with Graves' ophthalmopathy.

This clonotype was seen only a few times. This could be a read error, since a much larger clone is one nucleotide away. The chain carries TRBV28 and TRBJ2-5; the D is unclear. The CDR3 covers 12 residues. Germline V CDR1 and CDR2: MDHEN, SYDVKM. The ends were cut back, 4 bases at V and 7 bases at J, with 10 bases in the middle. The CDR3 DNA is TGTGCCAGCAGTTCGCAGTGGGGGACCCAGTACTTC. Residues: CASSSQWGTQYF.

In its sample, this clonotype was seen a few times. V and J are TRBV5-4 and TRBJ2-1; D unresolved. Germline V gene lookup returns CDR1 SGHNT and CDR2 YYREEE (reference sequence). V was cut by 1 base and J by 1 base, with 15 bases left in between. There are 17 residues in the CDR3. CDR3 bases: TGTGCCAGCAGCTTGTCGGTAGGATCCGTTTCCTACAATGAGCAGTTCTTC. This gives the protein CASSLSVGSVSYNEQFF.

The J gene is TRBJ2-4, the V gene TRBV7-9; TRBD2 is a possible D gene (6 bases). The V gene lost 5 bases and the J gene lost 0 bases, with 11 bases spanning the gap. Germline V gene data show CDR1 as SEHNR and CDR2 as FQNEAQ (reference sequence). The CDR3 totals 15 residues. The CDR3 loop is CASSPGGVAKNIQYF. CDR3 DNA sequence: TGTGCCAGCAGCCCCGGCGGGGTAGCCAAAAACATTCAGTACTTC.

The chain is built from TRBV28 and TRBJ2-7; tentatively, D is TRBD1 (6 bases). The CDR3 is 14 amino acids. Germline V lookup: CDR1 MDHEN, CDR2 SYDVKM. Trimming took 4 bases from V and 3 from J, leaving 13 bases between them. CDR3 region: CASSSRDKGYEQYF. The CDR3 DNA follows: TGTGCCAGCAGTTCCCGGGACAAGGGCTACGAGCAGTACTTC.

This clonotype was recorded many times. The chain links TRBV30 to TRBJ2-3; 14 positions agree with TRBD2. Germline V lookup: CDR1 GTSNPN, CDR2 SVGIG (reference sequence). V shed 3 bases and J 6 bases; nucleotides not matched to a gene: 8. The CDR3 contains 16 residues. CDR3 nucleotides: TGTGCCTGGAGGCCCGGGACTAGCGGGAGAGGTGATACGCAGTATTTT. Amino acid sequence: CAWRPGTSGRGDTQYF.

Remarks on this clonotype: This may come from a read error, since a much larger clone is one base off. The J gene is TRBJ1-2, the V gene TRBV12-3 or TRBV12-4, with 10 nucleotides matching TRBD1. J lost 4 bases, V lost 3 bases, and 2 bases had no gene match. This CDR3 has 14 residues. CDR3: CASSFGTGVYGYTF. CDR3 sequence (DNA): TGTGCCAGCAGTTTTGGGACAGGGGTCTATGGCTACACCTTC.

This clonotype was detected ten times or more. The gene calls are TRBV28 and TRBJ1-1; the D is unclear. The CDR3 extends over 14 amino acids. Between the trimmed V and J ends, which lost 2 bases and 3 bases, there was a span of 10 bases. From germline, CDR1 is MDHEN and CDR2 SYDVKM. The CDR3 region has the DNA TGTGCCAGCAGTTTACCGGGGAGGGACACTGAAGCTTTCTTT. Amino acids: CASSLPGRDTEAFF.

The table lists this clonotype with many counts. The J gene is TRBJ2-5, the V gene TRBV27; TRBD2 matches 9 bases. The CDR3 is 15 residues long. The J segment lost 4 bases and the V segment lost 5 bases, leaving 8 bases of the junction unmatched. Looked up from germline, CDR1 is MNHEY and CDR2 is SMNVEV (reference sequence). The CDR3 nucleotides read TGTGCCAGCAGTGATAGCGGGAGAGTTGGAGAGACCCAGTACTTC. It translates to CASSDSGRVGETQYF.

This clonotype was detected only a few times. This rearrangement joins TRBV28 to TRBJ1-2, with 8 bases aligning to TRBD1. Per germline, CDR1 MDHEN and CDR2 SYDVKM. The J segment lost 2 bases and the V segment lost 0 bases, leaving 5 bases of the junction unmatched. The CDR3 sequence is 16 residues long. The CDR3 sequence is CASSLCSGTGNYGYTF. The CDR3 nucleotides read TGTGCCAGCAGTTTATGCAGCGGGACAGGAAACTATGGCTACACCTTC.

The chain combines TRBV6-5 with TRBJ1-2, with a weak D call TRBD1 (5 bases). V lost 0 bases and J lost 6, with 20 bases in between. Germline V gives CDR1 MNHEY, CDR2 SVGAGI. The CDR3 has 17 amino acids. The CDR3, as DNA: TGTGCCAGCAGTTACTCGCTATGGACAATGAAGTCTGATGGCTACACCTTC. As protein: CASSYSLWTMKSDGYTF.

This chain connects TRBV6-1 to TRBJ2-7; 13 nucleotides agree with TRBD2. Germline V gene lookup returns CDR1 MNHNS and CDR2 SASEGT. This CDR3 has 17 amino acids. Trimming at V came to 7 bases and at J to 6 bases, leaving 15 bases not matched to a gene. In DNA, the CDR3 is TGTGCCAGCATCCCAGGACTAGCGGGAGACCGATCGGGCGAGCAGTACTTC. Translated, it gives CASIPGLAGDRSGEQYF.

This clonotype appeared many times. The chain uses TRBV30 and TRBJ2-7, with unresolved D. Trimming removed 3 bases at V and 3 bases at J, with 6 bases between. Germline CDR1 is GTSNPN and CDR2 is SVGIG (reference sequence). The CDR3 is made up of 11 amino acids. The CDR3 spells CAWSSNYEQYF. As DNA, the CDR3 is TGTGCCTGGAGCTCCAACTACGAGCAGTACTTC.

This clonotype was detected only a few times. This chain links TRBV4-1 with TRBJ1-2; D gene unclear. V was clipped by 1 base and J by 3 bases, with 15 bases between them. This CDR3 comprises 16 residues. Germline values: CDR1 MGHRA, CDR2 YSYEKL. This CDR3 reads CASSQVLEGADYGYTF. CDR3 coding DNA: TGCGCCAGCAGCCAAGTATTAGAGGGCGCCGACTATGGCTACACCTTC.

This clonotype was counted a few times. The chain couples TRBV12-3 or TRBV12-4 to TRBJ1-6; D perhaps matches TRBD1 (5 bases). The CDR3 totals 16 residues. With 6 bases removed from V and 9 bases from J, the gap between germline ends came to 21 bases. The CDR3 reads CASRGGIGGAGSPLHF. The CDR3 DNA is TGTGCCAGCAGGGGGGGGATCGGGGGAGCTGGTTCACCCCTCCACTTT.

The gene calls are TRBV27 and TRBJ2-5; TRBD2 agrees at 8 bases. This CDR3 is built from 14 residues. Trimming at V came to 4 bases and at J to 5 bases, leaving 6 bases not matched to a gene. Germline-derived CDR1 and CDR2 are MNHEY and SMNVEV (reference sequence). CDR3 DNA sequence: TGTGCCAGCAGTTCGGGGGGGACCGGGGAGACCCAGTACTTC. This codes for CASSSGGTGETQYF.

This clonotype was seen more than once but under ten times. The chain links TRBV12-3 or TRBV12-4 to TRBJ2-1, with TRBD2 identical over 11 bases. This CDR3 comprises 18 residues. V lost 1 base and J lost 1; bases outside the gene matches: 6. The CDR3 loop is CASSLGLAGGFSYNEQFF. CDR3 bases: TGTGCCAGCAGTTTAGGTCTAGCGGGGGGCTTTTCCTACAATGAGCAGTTCTTC.

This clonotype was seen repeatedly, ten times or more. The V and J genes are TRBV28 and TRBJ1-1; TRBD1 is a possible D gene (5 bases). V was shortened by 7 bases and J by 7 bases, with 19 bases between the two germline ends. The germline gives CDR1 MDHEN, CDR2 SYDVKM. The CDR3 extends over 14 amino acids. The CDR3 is CASNPSRDSIEAFF. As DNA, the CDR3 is TGTGCCAGCAATCCCTCTAGGGACTCCATTGAAGCTTTCTTT.

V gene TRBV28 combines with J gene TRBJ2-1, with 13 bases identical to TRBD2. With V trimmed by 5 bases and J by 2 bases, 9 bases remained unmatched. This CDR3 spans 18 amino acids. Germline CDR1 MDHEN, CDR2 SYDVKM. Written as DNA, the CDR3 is TGTGCCAGCAGTCGCCCCGGGACTAGCGGGAACACCTACAATGAGCAGTTCTTC. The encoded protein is CASSRPGTSGNTYNEQFF. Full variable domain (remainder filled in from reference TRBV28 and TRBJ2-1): DVKVTQSSRYLVKRTGEKVFLECVQDMDHENMFWYRQDPGLGLRLIYFSYDVKMKEKGDIPEGYSVSREKKERFSLILESASTNQTSMYLCASSRPGTSGNTYNEQFFGPGTRLTVL.

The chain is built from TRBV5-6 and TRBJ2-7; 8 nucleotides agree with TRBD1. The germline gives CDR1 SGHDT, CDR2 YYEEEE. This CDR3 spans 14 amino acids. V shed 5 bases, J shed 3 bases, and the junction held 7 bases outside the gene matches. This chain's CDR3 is CASRRRTGLYEQYF. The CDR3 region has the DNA TGTGCCAGCAGGAGGAGGACAGGGCTCTACGAGCAGTACTTC.